The clone carrying this T cell receptor (beta chain) was picked up a small number of times. These data come from a study of T cells in Graves' hyperthyroidism and ophthalmopathy. Across the study: The initial diagnosis was the point when peripheral blood was collected, ahead of any treatment.

This CDR3 is 20 amino acids long. Trimming cost V 0 bases and J 0 bases; bases outside gene matches: 15. Germline V gene lookup returns CDR1 MGHRA and CDR2 YSYEKL. Amplification yielded TCR beta CDR3 regions, with RNA transcripts as the source. An initial round of RT-PCR targeting the TCR CDR3 relied on the HTBI primer set. Using its own MiXCR run on the multiplex PCR reads, TCRdb lists one record per CDR3 protein. The sample has 350,000 or so distinct CDR3 sequences; about 17% are singletons. Lactation, pregnancy, other autoimmune disease or uncontrolled infection led to exclusion of patients. This sequence was found in a woman aged 25 to 39 with Graves' hyperthyroidism that later progressed to Graves' ophthalmopathy. This rearrangement joins TRBV4-1 to TRBJ2-7; 9 bases agree with TRBD2. The sample consisted of blood. DNA of the CDR3: TGCGCCAGCAGCCAAGATGCGAACCTTGGGCTAGCGGGGAACTCCTACGAGCAGTACTTC. It translates to CASSQDANLGLAGNSYEQYF.